This entry concerns a single TCR beta chain. Its specificity is not known. The data are from a study of shared clonotypes between healthy human individuals. Study-level findings and limits: In having few donors, the study represented limited genetic and exposure-history diversity.

J lost 4 bases, V lost 6 bases, and 10 bases had no gene match. The CDR3 is 15 residues long. Germline loops: CDR1 MNHEY, CDR2 SVGAGI. At the deep level, the assay was run. This table comes from immunoSEQ multiplex PCR, and its TCRdb copy is limited to in-frame clones, with some not included. The sample yields approximately 510,000 clones, 70% to 80% seen once. Adult Caucasians living in Nashville, Tennessee made up all of the donors. Extraction of genomic DNA in unsorted samples used approximately 100 million PBMCs. The genes are TRBV6-5 and TRBJ1-1, with 8 bases that match TRBD1. The sequenced sample consisted of PBMCs. The receptor was derived from a woman aged 40 to 49 in good health. Some clones in this sample may be carry-over from other donors' samples. CDR3 protein: CASRYGQGGGTEAFF. The CDR3 nucleotides read TGTGCCAGCAGATATGGACAGGGTGGAGGCACTGAAGCTTTCTTT.